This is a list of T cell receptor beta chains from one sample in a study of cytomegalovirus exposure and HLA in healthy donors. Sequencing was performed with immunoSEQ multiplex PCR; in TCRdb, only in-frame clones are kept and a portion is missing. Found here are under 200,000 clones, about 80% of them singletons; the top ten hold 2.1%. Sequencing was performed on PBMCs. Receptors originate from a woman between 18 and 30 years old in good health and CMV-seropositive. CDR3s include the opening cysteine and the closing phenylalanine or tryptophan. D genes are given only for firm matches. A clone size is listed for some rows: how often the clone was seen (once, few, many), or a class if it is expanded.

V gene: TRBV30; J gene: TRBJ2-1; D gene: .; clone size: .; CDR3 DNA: TGTGCCTGGAACAGGGTCGGGAATGAGCAGTTCTTC; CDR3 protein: CAWNRVGNEQFF
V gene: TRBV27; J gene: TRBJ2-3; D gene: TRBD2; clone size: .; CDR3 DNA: TGTGCCAGCAGTCTACTTGGGCCGTGGCGGGGGGGCGCAGATACGCAGTATTTT; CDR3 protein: CASSLLGPWRGGADTQYF
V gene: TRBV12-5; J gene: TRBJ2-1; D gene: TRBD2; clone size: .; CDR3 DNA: TGTGCTAGTGGTTTGGTACTTAGGACTAGAAGATGGAATGAGCAGTTCTTC; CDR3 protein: CASGLVLRTRRWNEQFF
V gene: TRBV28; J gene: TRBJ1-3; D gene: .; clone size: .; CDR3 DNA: TGTGCCAGCAGTTCGAGGTATCGAGACTACTCTGGAAACACCATATATTTT; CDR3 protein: CASSSRYRDYSGNTIYF
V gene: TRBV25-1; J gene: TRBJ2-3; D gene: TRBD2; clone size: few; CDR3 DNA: TGTGCCAGCAGTGAGGTGGCGGGGGGCACAGATACGCAGTATTTT; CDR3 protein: CASSEVAGGTDTQYF
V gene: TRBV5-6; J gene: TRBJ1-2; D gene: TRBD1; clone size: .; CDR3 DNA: TGTGCCAGCCTTCAGACAGGGTTTAACTATGGCTACACCTTC; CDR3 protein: CASLQTGFNYGYTF
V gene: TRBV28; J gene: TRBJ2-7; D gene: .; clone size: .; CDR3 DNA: TGTGCCAGCAGTCTCCGGTCCTCCTACGAGCAGTACTTC; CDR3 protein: CASSLRSSYEQYF
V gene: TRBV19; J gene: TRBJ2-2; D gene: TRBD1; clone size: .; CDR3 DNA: TGTGCCAGTAGTCCGCCGGGACAGGGGAACACCGGGGAGCTGTTTTTT; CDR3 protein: CASSPPGQGNTGELFF
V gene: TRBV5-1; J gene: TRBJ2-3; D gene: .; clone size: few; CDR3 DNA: TGCGCCAGCAGCTTGGAGGCTAGCGGCACAGATACGCAGTATTTT; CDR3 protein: CASSLEASGTDTQYF
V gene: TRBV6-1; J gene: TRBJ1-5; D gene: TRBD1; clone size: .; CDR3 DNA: TGTGCCAGCAGTTTAGGACAGGGGATATCGGAGCCCCAGCATTTT; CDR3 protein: CASSLGQGISEPQHF
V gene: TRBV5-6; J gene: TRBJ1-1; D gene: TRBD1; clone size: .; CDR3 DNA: TGTGCCAGCATCGGAATTATAGGGGGCCCTGAAGCTTTCTTT; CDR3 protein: CASIGIIGGPEAFF
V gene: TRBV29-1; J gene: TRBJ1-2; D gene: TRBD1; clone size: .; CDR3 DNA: TGCAGCGTGCTGGACAGGGGGGACTATGGCTACACCTTC; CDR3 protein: CSVLDRGDYGYTF
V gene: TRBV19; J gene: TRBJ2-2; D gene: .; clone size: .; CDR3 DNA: TGTGCCAGTAGTCGACAGGCGAACACCGGGGAGCTGTTTTTT; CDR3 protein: CASSRQANTGELFF
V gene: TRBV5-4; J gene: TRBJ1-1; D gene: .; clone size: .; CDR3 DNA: TGTGCCAGCAGCTCTGCGGTTCACACTGAAGCTTTCTTT; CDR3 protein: CASSSAVHTEAFF
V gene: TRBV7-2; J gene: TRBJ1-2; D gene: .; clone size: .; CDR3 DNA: TGTGCCAGCAGCTTACGGACACCTTATGGCTACACCTTC; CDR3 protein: CASSLRTPYGYTF
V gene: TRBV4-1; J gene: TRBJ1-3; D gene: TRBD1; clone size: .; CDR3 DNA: TGCGCCAGCAGCCACCTAGACAGGGTCGGAAACACCATATATTTT; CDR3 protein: CASSHLDRVGNTIYF
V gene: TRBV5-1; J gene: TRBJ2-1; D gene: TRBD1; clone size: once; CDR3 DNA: TGCGCCAGCAGGGTCGGGACAGCATCTCGCAATGAGCAGTTCTTC; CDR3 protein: CASRVGTASRNEQFF
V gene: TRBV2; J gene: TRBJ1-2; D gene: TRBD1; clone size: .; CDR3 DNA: TGTGCCGGGAGAGGACAGGGAGAACGCTACACCTTC; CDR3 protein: CAGRGQGERYTF
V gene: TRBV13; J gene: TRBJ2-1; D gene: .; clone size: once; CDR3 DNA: TGTGCCAGCAGCCTAGGAGGGTCCAGGGAAGGAAAGAATGAGCAGTTCTTC; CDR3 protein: CASSLGGSREGKNEQFF
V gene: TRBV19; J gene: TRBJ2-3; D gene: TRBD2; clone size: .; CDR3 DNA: TGTGCCAGTAGCAATGGGCTAGCGGGGGGGCATACGCAGTATTTT; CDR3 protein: CASSNGLAGGHTQYF
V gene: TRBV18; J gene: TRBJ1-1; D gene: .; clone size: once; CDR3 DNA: TGTGCCAGCTCACCGCACCCGGGGGGTCAGGCTGAAGCTTTCTTT; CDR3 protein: CASSPHPGGQAEAFF
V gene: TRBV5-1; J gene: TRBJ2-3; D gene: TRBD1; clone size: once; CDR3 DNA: TGCGCCAGCAGCGTCGGGACAGGGGCCGCAAGAGATACGCAGTATTTT; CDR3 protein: CASSVGTGAARDTQYF
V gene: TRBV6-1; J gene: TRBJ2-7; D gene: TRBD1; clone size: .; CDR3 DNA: TGTGCCAGCAGGGTGACAGGGGGCGCGGACGAGCAGTACTTC; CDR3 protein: CASRVTGGADEQYF
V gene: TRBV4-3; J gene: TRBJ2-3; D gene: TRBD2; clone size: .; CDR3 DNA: TGCGCCAGCAGCCAAGGGTCGGTTGGGCGGGGGAGGAATACGCAGTATTTT; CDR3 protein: CASSQGSVGRGRNTQYF
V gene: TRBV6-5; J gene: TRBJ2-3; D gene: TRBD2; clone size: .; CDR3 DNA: TGTGCCAGCCGGGGGGGGCCTAGCACAGATACGCAGTATTTT; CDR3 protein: CASRGGPSTDTQYF
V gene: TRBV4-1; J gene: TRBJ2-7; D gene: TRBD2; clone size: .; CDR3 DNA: TGCGCCAGCAGCCAGACTAGCGGTTACGAGCAGTACTTC; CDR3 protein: CASSQTSGYEQYF
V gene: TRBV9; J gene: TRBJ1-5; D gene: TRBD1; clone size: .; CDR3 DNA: TGTGCCAGCAGCCAGGGGACAGATAGCAATCAGCCCCAGCATTTT; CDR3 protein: CASSQGTDSNQPQHF
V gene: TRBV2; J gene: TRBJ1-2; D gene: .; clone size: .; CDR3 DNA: TGTGCCAGTCTGACGGGGGGGGGTGGCTACACCTTC; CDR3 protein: CASLTGGGGYTF
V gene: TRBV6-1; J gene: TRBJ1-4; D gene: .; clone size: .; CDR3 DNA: TGTGCCAGCAGTGAATCAGTCGCAAGTACTGAAAAACTGTTTTTT; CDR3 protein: CASSESVASTEKLFF
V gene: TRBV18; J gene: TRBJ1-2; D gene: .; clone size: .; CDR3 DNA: TGTGCCAGCTCACCTGGCAGGAATCGAGCTAACTATGGCTACACCTTC; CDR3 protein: CASSPGRNRANYGYTF
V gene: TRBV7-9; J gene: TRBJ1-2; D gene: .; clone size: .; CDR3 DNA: TGTGCCAGCAGCTTAGGCAGCTATGGCTACACCTTC; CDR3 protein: CASSLGSYGYTF
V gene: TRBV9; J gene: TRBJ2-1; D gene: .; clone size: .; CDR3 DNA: TGTGCCAGCAGCGTTGAACGGGGGAATGAGCAGTTCTTC; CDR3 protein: CASSVERGNEQFF
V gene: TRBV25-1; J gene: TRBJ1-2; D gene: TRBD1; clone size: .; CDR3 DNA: TGTGCCAGCAGTGCCGGACAGGGCGTCTATGGCTACACCTTC; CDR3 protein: CASSAGQGVYGYTF
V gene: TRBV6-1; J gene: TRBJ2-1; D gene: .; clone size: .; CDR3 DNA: TGTGCCAGCAGTGAGGCGGGAACAATGTGGCAGTTCTTC; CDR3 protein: CASSEAGTMWQFF
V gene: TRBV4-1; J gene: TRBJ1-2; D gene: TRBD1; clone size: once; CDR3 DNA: TGCGCCAGCAGCCACACAGGGGTGGGGTTCTATGGCTACACCTTC; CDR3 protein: CASSHTGVGFYGYTF
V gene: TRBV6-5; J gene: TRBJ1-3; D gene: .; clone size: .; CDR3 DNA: TGTGCCAGCAGTTATGACGGGGGAGACACCATATATTTT; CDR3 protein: CASSYDGGDTIYF
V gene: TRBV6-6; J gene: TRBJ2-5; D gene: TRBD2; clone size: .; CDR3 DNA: TGTGCCAGCACAGGGACTAGCGGGGGGGAGACCCAGTACTTC; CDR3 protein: CASTGTSGGETQYF
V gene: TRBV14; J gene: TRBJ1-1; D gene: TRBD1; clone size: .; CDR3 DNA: TGTGCCAGCAGACGGGGACAGGGGAGAGGTGAAGCTTTCTTT; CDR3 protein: CASRRGQGRGEAFF
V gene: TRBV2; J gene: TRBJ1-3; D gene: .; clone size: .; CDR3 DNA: TGTGCCAGCAGTGAATTACGGTCGAATACCATATATTTT; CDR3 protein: CASSELRSNTIYF
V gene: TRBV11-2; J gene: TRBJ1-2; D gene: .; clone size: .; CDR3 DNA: TGTGCCAGCAGCCTCGGACAGCTCTATGGCCACACCTTC; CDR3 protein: CASSLGQLYGHTF
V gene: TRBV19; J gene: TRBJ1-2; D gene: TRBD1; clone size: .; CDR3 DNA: TGTGCCAGTAGTATAAGGCCCCGTAGGGGGCCTTACTATGGCTACACCTTC; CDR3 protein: CASSIRPRRGPYYGYTF
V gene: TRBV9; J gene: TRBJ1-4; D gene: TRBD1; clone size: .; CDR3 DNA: TGTGCCAGCAGCAGAGACGGGACAGGGCGAGAAAAACTGTTTTTT; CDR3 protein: CASSRDGTGREKLFF
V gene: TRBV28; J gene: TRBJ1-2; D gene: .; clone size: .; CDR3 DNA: TGTGCCAGCAGTTTATCAACGGGTTTTGGCTACACCTTC; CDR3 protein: CASSLSTGFGYTF
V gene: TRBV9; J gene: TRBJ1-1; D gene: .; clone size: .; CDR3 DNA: TGTGCCAGCAGCGAGGGCGGGGCTTCATTGAAAGCTTTCTTT; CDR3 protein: CASSEGGASLKAFF
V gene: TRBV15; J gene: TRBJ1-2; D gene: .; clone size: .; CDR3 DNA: TGTGCCACCAGCAGAGATCTGGGCTCTGGCTACACCTTC; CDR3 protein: CATSRDLGSGYTF
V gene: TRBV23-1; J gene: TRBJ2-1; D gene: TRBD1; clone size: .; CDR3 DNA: TGCGCCAGCAGCCGGGTCGGAATCCGGGACAGGGACGCCTACAATGAGCAGTTCTTC; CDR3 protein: CASSRVGIRDRDAYNEQFF